This TCR beta chain appears in the sequencing data of a study of shared clonotypes between healthy human individuals (dated by TCRdb to the early 2020s). Describing the broader study: The cohort included a few men and a couple of women between 18 and 49 years of age. Libraries were prepared and TCR repertoires were sequenced by different laboratories using diverse techniques, in order to increase sequencing depth and limit assay-specific biases. To estimate repertoire size and how much clonotypes are shared between individuals, the study performed deep sequencing of blood TCR repertoires from a few healthy adults. Each donor's leukapheresis produced roughly between roughly 0.94 and 9.5 billion PBMCs. For each donor, CD4 naive and CD4 memory were each given three plates, CD8 naive was given two plates, and CD8 memory was given one plate.

According to the germline V gene, CDR1 reads ENHRY and CDR2 reads SYGVKD. There are 15 amino acids in the CDR3, from cysteine to phenylalanine inclusive. Only CDR3 DNA remains: 45 bases, in frame from the first base. Trimming removed 1 base from V and 2 bases from J, leaving 11 bases between the germline ends. Using the deep immunoSEQ assay, multiplex PCR amplified TCR CDR3 regions from genomic DNA. For each cell subset, the extracted genomic DNA was distributed evenly across all wells of several immunoSEQ 96-well plates, and each plate served as one replicate. Each replicate PCR for sorted subsets received around 0.2 ug genomic DNA, equal to roughly 29,000 T cell genomes. The purified libraries were quantified using a Qubit 3.0 fluorometer, sized with a Bioanalyzer 2100, and then quantified again using the KAPA Library Quantification kit. Each immunoSEQ 96-well plate was sequenced on its own single-read 150-cycle Illumina NextSeq 550 flow cell. Processing in the source paper ran as follows. Because only junctional sequences without quality scores were contained in the immunoSEQ output, filtering matching that applied to full-length reads could not be performed. Sequences were annotated with PyIR, a Python wrapper for IgBLAST v1.9, and V/J genes and CDR3 were assigned using IMGT germline references. Reads were removed for weak V/J assignments (E-value above 1e-6), missing CDR3, stop codons, out-of-frame junctions, or ambiguous translated residues. V3J clonotypes were defined as sequences sharing the same inferred V gene, J gene, and CDR3 amino acid sequence. Percentage overlap between repertoires was computed as shared unique clonotypes divided by the size of the smaller repertoire. Richness of each repertoire was evaluated using RTK rarefaction, the Chao1 estimator, and Recon v2.1 estimates of unobserved clonotypes. OLGA was used to compute generation probabilities for all TCRbeta clonotypes that the gDNA method yielded from a few donors. This immuneACCESS table, as held by TCRdb, lists in-frame sequences with V and J called but not all clones. Of the missing ones, under half trace to an unresolved V gene in checked studies; the others have no known cause. D and trimming were read from the DNA, whereas the V and J calls and clone size are those reported in that table. The sample table records roughly 2.2 million clones; more than 85% of these occur just once. Under 0.45% of the sample is in the top ten clones.

The donors were healthy, HIV-negative adults who had no recently reported acute infections or vaccinations. Every donor was a Caucasian adult living in Nashville, Tennessee, USA. CD4+ T cells were enriched by magnetic negative selection, after which naive cells were positively selected on CD45RA and the negative fraction was taken as the memory subset. After blood collection by leukapheresis, PBMCs were isolated using Ficoll-Histopaque density gradient centrifugation and then cryopreserved in the vapor phase of liquid nitrogen. Analytical flow cytometry was used to check the purity and quantity of each magnetically sorted T cell population. From each sorted fraction, genomic DNA was isolated and quantified by UV absorbance on a Nanodrop 2000c. This clone was seen a single time. No antigen is known for it. The input lacks base qualities; no much larger clone sits a single base away. The investigation overall reported the following: Sampling was restricted to blood, and TCR repertoires in tissue are likely to differ from TCR repertoires in blood. Sharing across several donors was observed for around 5% of naive CD4, over 3% of naive CD8, 2% to 2.5% of memory CD4, and around 0.4% of memory CD8 clonotypes. Because the study included a small number of donors, the genetic and exposure-history diversity represented was limited. Larger estimated clonotype richness was generally found for naive subsets than for memory subsets. Pairwise subsampling indicated that sequencing depth was expected to affect the degree of clonotype sharing among donors. Incomplete sequencing was indicated by rarefaction of sorted-subset datasets, despite the large sequencing depth. Clonotypes shared by all four sorted-subset donors showed higher generation probabilities than non-shared clonotypes.

The sequencing sample was made of naive CD4+ T cells from PBMCs. Taken with the paper, the label for cell subset or site translates to: CD45RA+ positively selected. The receptor chain draws on TRBV10-3 and TRBJ2-5; TRBD2 is a weak D gene call, 7 bases matching. The sequence was collected from a man aged 18 to 29 in good health. Some clones in this sample may be carry-over from other donors' samples. CDR3 protein: CAISEWGGLQETQYF. The sequenced DNA is TGTGCCATCAGTGAGTGGGGGGGGCTTCAAGAGACCCAGTACTTC.